This TCR beta chain originates from a study of blood T cell repertoires in COVID-19. Study-wide context: The United States, Italy and Spain supplied acute and convalescent COVID-19 samples. T cells, B-cell-depleted T cells, or PBMCs provided the cDNA or gDNA that served as material.

The germline V and J ends were trimmed by 3 bases and 0 bases, with 10 bases remaining between them. The CDR3 is 15 amino acids. CDR1 and CDR2 (germline): SGHVS, FNYEAQ. Under the authors' procedure: Amplification from reference gene primers served as the basis for estimated nucleated cell counts. Some clones are missing from TCRdb's copy, which holds only in-frame ones; the method was immunoSEQ multiplex PCR. The V and J calls and the clone size are those of that table, but D and trimming were determined from the DNA. The sample has a few hundred thousand clones; roughly 85% are singletons. The sample was peripheral blood. The sequence derives from a woman between 18 and 29 years old with acute or convalescent COVID-19. The chain couples TRBV7-6 to TRBJ2-3; tentative D call: TRBD2 (6 bases). The CDR3 region is CASSFFGGSTDTQYF. CDR3 sequence (DNA): TGTGCCAGCAGCTTTTTCGGAGGGAGCACAGATACGCAGTATTTT.